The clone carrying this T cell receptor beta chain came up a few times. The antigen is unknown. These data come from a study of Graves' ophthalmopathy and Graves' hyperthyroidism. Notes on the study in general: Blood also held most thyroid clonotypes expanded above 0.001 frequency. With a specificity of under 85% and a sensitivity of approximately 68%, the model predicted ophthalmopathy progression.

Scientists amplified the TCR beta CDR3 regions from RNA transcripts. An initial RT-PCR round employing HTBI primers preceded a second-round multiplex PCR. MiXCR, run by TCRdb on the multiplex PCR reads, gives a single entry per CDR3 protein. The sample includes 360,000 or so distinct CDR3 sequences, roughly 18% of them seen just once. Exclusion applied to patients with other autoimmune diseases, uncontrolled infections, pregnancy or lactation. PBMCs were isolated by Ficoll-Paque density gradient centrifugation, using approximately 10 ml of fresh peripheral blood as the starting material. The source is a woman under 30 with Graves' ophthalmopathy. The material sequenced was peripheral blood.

CDR3 nucleotides: TGTGCCAGCTCACCACTTCCTAGCGGGGGTCCCTCCTACGAGCAGTACTTC. It specifies CASSPLPSGGPSYEQYF. This chain connects TRBV18 to TRBJ2-7; 10 positions agree with TRBD2. CDR3 length equals 17 residues. Germline CDR1 reads KGHSH; CDR2 reads LQKENI. V trimming: 1 base; J trimming: 0 bases; junction bases outside the gene matches: 6.